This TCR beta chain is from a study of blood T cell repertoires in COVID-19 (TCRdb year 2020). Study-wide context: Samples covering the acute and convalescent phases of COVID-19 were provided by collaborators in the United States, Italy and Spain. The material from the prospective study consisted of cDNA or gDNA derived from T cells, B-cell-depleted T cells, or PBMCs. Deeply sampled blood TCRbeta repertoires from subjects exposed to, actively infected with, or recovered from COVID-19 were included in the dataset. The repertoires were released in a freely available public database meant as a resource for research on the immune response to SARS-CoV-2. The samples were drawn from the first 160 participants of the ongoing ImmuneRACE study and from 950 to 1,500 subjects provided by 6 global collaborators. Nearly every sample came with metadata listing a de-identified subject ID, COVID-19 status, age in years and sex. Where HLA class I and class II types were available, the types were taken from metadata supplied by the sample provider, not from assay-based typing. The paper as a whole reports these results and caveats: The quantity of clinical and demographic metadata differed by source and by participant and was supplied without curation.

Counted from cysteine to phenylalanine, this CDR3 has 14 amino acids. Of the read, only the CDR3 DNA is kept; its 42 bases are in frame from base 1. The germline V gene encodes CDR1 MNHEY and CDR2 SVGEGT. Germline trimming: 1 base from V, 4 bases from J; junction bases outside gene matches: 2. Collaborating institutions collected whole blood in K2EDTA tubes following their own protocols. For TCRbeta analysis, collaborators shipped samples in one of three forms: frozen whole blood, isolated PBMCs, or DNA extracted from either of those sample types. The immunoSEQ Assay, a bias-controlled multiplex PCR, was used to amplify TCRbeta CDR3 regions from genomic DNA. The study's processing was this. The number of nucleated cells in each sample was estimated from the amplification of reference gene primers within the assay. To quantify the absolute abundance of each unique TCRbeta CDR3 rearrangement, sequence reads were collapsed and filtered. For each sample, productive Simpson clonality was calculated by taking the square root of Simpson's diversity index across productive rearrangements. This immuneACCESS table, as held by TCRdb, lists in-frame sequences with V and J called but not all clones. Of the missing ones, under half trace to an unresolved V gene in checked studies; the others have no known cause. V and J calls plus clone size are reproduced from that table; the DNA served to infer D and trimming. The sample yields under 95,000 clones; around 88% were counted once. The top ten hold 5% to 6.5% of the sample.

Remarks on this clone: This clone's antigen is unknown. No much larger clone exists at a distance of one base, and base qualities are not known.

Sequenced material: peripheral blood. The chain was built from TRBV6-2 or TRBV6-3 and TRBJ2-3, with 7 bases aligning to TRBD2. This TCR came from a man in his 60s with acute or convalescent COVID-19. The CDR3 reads CASSYFRGADTQYF. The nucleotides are TGTGCCAGCAGTTACTTTCGGGGGGCAGATACGCAGTATTTT.